This T cell receptor beta chain appears in the sequencing data of a study of blood T cells in healthy people across ages. Healthy Caucasian individuals from Russia aged about 6 to 100 served as donors. Germline-derived CDR1 and CDR2 are SQVTM and ANQGSEA. V lost 6 bases, J lost 3 bases, and 14 bases lay in between. This CDR3 has 13 residues. Together with a sample-barcoded 5' primer, a J-beta primer mix was included in a second PCR lasting about 7 to 12 cycles. TCRdb re-called the 5' RACE reads through MiXCR, storing one row per CDR3 protein. The table records 1,500,000 or so distinct CDR3 sequences, approximately 43% of them present only once.

Sequenced sample: blood. The chain uses TRBV29-1 and TRBJ1-1; D is unresolved. The sequence was obtained from a woman aged 18-29 years in good health. In DNA, the CDR3 is TGCAGCGTGGCTGGACGGGCATACACTGAAGCTTTCTTT. Translated: CSVAGRAYTEAFF.